This is a list of T cell receptor beta chains from one sample in a study of T-cell reconstitution after alpha-beta-depleted transplantation in children. TCRdb passed the PCR reads through MiXCR, listing each CDR3 protein once. The repertoire has around 490,000 distinct CDR3 sequences, 11% of them found once; the top ten carry approximately 15%. The sequences come from PBMCs, mostly from graft donor cells, collected 180 days after TCRalphabeta/CD19-depleted stem cell transplant. The receptors originated from a female patient younger than 10 who had a stem cell transplant for aplastic anemia, so the T cells may come from the graft donor. CDR3s include the opening cysteine and the closing phenylalanine or tryptophan. The D gene is left open where the match is weak. Clone size, where shown, is once, few, many, or a class for clones that have expanded.

V	D	J	size	DNA	CDR3
TRBV11-2	TRBD2	TRBJ2-2	.	TGTGCCAGCAGCTTTACTAGCGGTTACACCGGGGAGCTGTTTTTT	CASSFTSGYTGELFF
TRBV15	TRBD1	TRBJ2-5	few	TGTGCCACCAGCAGAGAAGGGACAGGGGAAGAGACCCAGTACTTC	CATSREGTGEETQYF
TRBV28	.	TRBJ2-7	few	TGTGCCAGCAGTTTAGGGCAGGCCAACTACGAGCAGTACTTC	CASSLGQANYEQYF
TRBV20-1	TRBD2	TRBJ2-5	many	TGCAGTGCTACTAGCGGGCAAGAGACCCAGTACTTC	CSATSGQETQYF
TRBV20-1	TRBD2	TRBJ2-1	few	TGCAGTGCTCATGACCGGGAGGGCCTCTACAATGAGCAGTTCTTC	CSAHDREGLYNEQFF
TRBV5-1	.	TRBJ2-7	few	TGCGCCAGCAGCTTGGCCTACAGCTCCTACGAGCAGTACTTC	CASSLAYSSYEQYF
TRBV28	.	TRBJ1-5	.	TGTGCCAGCAGTTTTTGGCAGGGCGGCCAGCCCCAGCATTTT	CASSFWQGGQPQHF
TRBV20-1	.	TRBJ2-3	.	TGCAGTGCTGCCCTGGCAGATACGCAGTATTTT	CSAALADTQYF
TRBV12-3/TRBV12-4	.	TRBJ1-1	many	TGTGCCAGCAGTTTACGGGTTGCCACTGAAGCTTTCTTT	CASSLRVATEAFF
TRBV11-2	.	TRBJ1-5	.	TGTGCCAGCAGCTTAGAGGGGCAAGGAATTAGCAATCAGCCCCAGCATTTT	CASSLEGQGISNQPQHF
TRBV5-5	.	TRBJ1-2	.	TGTGCCAGCAGCTTGGGGGCCGGGACCCCCTATGGCTACACCTTC	CASSLGAGTPYGYTF
TRBV10-1	.	TRBJ1-2	many	TGCGCCAGCAGACAGCGTAATTATGGCTACACCTTC	CASRQRNYGYTF
TRBV7-4	.	TRBJ2-7	few	TGTGCCAACCCACGCCAGGGAGGTGGTAACGAGCAGTACTTC	CANPRQGGGNEQYF
TRBV28	TRBD2	TRBJ2-1	.	TGTGCCAGCAGGAGCGGGAGGGTGGATGAGCAGTTCTTC	CASRSGRVDEQFF
TRBV7-8	.	TRBJ1-2	.	TGTGCCAGCAGCTTTATGGGGGTGGATGGCTACACCTTC	CASSFMGVDGYTF
TRBV20-1	.	TRBJ1-2	.	TGCAGTGCTACCCGACCAGGGGACTATGGCTACACCTTC	CSATRPGDYGYTF
TRBV6-2/TRBV6-3	.	TRBJ2-1	few	TGTGCCAGCAGCACCACGGGGGAGAACTACAATGAGCAGTTCTTC	CASSTTGENYNEQFF
TRBV19	.	TRBJ2-1	.	TGTGCCAGTAGTATGGGTTCGGGCTACAATGAGCAGTTCTTC	CASSMGSGYNEQFF
TRBV5-1	.	TRBJ2-3	.	TGCGCCAGCAGCTTGGTGGGGGCGAACACAGATACGCGGTATTTT	CASSLVGANTDTRYF
TRBV12-3/TRBV12-4	.	TRBJ1-1	few	TGTGCCAGCACTCCCCCGGGACAAGCGATCGATAACACTGAAGCTTTCTTT	CASTPPGQAIDNTEAFF
TRBV9	TRBD1	TRBJ2-5	.	TGTGCCAGCAGCCCGACAGGGTGGACCGGAGAGACCCAGTACTTC	CASSPTGWTGETQYF
TRBV7-9	.	TRBJ1-6	medium-sized	TGTGCCAGCAGCGTAACCAGGGACCTCCACTTT	CASSVTRDLHF
TRBV5-6	TRBD2	TRBJ2-1	.	TGTGCCAGCAGCTCCTTTGCGGGGAGGGTCAATGAGCAGTTCTTC	CASSSFAGRVNEQFF
TRBV14	.	TRBJ1-1	few	TGTGCCAGCAGCCATAGGACGGGGGGCACTGAAGCTTTCTTT	CASSHRTGGTEAFF
TRBV6-1	.	TRBJ2-5	.	TGTGCCAGCAGTGAACCGCGAGAGACCCAGTACTTC	CASSEPRETQYF
TRBV4-3	.	TRBJ2-1	few	TGCGCCAGCAGCCAAAAGACAGGCTCCTACAATGAGCAGTTCTTC	CASSQKTGSYNEQFF
TRBV7-9	.	TRBJ2-6	few	TGTGCCAGCAGCTTGAACAGGGCTACTGGGGCCAACGTCCTGACTTTC	CASSLNRATGANVLTF
TRBV5-1	.	TRBJ2-4	few	TGCGCCAGCAGCTTGGCCGGGGGTAAGATGAACATTCAGTACTTC	CASSLAGGKMNIQYF
TRBV20-1	.	TRBJ2-5	many	TGCAGTGCCACACTGGGCGGGATAGTTGGGACCCAGTACTTC	CSATLGGIVGTQYF
TRBV5-1	TRBD2	TRBJ2-3	many	TGCGCCAGCAGCCCGGGGACTACCAGCACAGATACGCAGTATTTT	CASSPGTTSTDTQYF
TRBV29-1	.	TRBJ2-7	.	TGCAGCGTTCTTCAGGGTACTAACGACGAGCAGTACTTC	CSVLQGTNDEQYF
TRBV19	.	TRBJ2-2	few	TGTGCCAGTAGCTTGGTACAGATAAGCACCGGGGAGCTGTTTTTT	CASSLVQISTGELFF